Below, 21 T cell receptor beta chains from the same sample are listed, as sequenced in a study of cytomegalovirus exposure and HLA in healthy donors. Researchers ran the PCR with 60 Vbeta and 13 Jbeta primers. Clones were read by immunoSEQ multiplex PCR, and TCRdb kept only the in-frame ones, dropping some. The sample table includes approximately 100,000 clones. The sequencing input was PBMCs. The receptors were gathered from a man aged 50-59 years in good health and CMV-seronegative.

The chain employs TRBV6-6 and TRBJ1-1; 8 positions match TRBD1. The CDR3 has 15 amino acids. CDR1 is MNHNY and CDR2 is SVGAGI in the germline V gene (reference sequence). The V segment lost 3 bases and the J segment 3 bases; nucleotides outside the gene matches: 6. The CDR3, as DNA: TGTGCCAGCAGTTATTCAGGACAGGGTTACACTGAAGCTTTCTTT. Protein: CASSYSGQGYTEAFF.

The chain recombines TRBV2 with TRBJ2-7; 9 bases are a match to TRBD1. This CDR3 comprises 14 residues. V shed 6 bases and J 3 bases; nucleotides not matched to a gene: 6. Germline V lookup: CDR1 SNHLY, CDR2 FYNNEI. This chain's CDR3 is CASRYGTGLYEQYF. For the CDR3, the DNA is TGTGCCAGCAGATACGGGACAGGGCTCTACGAGCAGTACTTC.

V is TRBV19 and J is TRBJ2-7, with 7 bases matching TRBD2. The trim removed 9 bases at V and 2 bases at J, leaving 13 bases unmatched. The CDR3 runs to 15 residues. Germline V gives CDR1 LNHDA, CDR2 SQIVND (reference sequence). CDR3 residues: CASKYRWRGTYEQYF. The CDR3 DNA sequence: TGTGCCAGCAAGTATAGATGGCGGGGGACCTACGAGCAGTACTTC.

This chain uses TRBV5-6 with TRBJ1-5; D call uncertain. Germline V gene lookup returns CDR1 SGHDT and CDR2 YYEEEE. V was cut by 2 bases and J by 2 bases, with 5 bases left in between. The CDR3 runs 13 residues. The CDR3 loop is CASSFRGNQPQHF. DNA for the CDR3: TGTGCCAGCAGCTTCCGGGGCAATCAGCCCCAGCATTTT.

V is TRBV6-5 and J is TRBJ2-5; a weak D match, TRBD1 (6 bases). Deletions cut 2 bases from V and 2 bases from J, with 12 bases between. CDR3 length: 15 residues. Germline lookup yields CDR1 MNHEY and CDR2 SVGAGI. Written as DNA, the CDR3 is TGTGCCAGCAGTTACACCCAGGGGATTCAAGAGACCCAGTACTTC. Protein sequence: CASSYTQGIQETQYF.

The chain has TRBV6-5 and TRBJ1-2; TRBD1 matches 7 bases. This CDR3 is built from 13 residues. With 6 bases clipped from V and 3 bases from J, the junction kept 4 bases outside the gene matches. Germline V gene data show CDR1 as MNHEY and CDR2 as SVGAGI. The CDR3 nucleotides read TGTGCCAGCAGCCCTGGACAGGACTATGGCTACACCTTC. Translation gives CASSPGQDYGYTF.

The chain couples TRBV11-3 to TRBJ2-3; D might be TRBD1 (6 bases). Trimming took off 0 bases at V and 3 bases at J, with 13 bases between the two ends. CDR1 and CDR2 (germline): SGHNT, YENEEA. The CDR3 totals 16 residues. CDR3 coding DNA: TGTGCCAGCAGCTTAGACACAGGGATAGGGACAGATACGCAGTATTTT. It is translated as CASSLDTGIGTDTQYF.

CDR3 protein: CASSLGSGRVFHEQYF. The CDR3 coding sequence is TGTGCCAGCAGCTTGGGGTCAGGGAGGGTTTTTCACGAGCAGTACTTC. V gene TRBV5-4 combines with J gene TRBJ2-7; 7 bases map to TRBD2. The CDR3 is 16 amino acids. The J segment lost 5 bases and the V segment lost 0 bases, leaving 11 bases of the junction unmatched. Germline V gene sequence: CDR1 SGHNT, CDR2 YYREEE (reference sequence).

The chain links TRBV7-2 to TRBJ2-1, with 14 bases matching TRBD2. Germline loops: CDR1 SGHTA, CDR2 FQGNSA. V lost 5 bases and J lost 7; bases outside the gene matches: 4. The CDR3 extends over 15 amino acids. CDR3 sequence reads: CASSIGTSGSNEQFF. The DNA of the CDR3 is TGTGCCAGCAGCATAGGGACTAGCGGGAGTAATGAGCAGTTCTTC.

The genes are TRBV10-2 and TRBJ1-1; D is undetermined. V was clipped by 3 bases and J by 1 base, with 21 bases between them. The CDR3 length is 18 residues. Germline V lookup: CDR1 WSHSY, CDR2 SAAADI. The CDR3 coding sequence is TGCGCCAGCAGTGACTCCCACTCCGTTTTAAATGGGAACACTGAAGCTTTCTTT. It encodes CASSDSHSVLNGNTEAFF.

The chain has TRBV4-1 and TRBJ2-7; 11 nucleotides match TRBD2. The CDR3 is made up of 16 amino acids. Trimming took 3 bases from V and 2 from J; bases not matched to a gene: 6. Germline V gives CDR1 MGHRA, CDR2 YSYEKL. CDR3 residues: CASSQWGTSGAYEQYF. The CDR3 DNA follows: TGCGCCAGCAGCCAGTGGGGGACTAGCGGAGCCTACGAGCAGTACTTC.

This chain connects TRBV10-3 to TRBJ2-3, with D maybe TRBD1 (5 bases). Trimming removed 5 bases from V and 2 bases from J, with 8 bases in between. CDR1 is ENHRY and CDR2 is SYGVKD in the germline V gene. CDR3 length equals 13 residues. The CDR3 region is CAISRQITDTQYF. CDR3 nucleotides: TGTGCCATCAGTAGACAGATCACAGATACGCAGTATTTT.

The V call is TRBV5-1, the J call TRBJ2-5; 11 bases align to TRBD2. This CDR3 has 16 amino acids. V was clipped by 0 bases and J by 1 base; unmatched bases: 2. The germline gives CDR1 SGHRS, CDR2 YFSETQ. The CDR3 loop reads CASSLALAGGQETQYF. In DNA, the CDR3 is TGCGCCAGCAGCTTGGCGCTAGCGGGGGGCCAAGAGACCCAGTACTTC. Together with reference TRBV5-1 and TRBJ2-5, the CDR3 gives the full variable domain: KAGVTQTPRYLIKTRGQQVTLSCSPISGHRSVSWYQQTPGQGLQFLFEYFSETQRNKGNFPGRFSGRQFSNSRSEMNVSTLELGDSALYLCASSLALAGGQETQYFGPGTRLLVL.

The chain employs TRBV5-6 and TRBJ1-2; D perhaps matches TRBD1 (5 bases). Germline assignment: CDR1 SGHDT and CDR2 YYEEEE. The CDR3 is made up of 14 amino acids. V dropped 6 bases and J dropped 8 bases, with 20 bases sitting between them. CDR3 bases: TGTGCCAGCACCCAATGGGGCGGAGTTGGAGGCTACACCTTC. Its protein product is CASTQWGGVGGYTF. The variable domain in full, completed from reference TRBV5-6 and TRBJ1-2, reads DAGVTQSPTHLIKTRGQQVTLRCSPKSGHDTVSWYQQALGQGPQFIFQYYEEEERQRGNFPDRFSGHQFPNYSSELNVNALLLGDSALYLCASTQWGGVGGYTFGSGTRLTVV.

V gene TRBV29-1 combines with J gene TRBJ1-5, with TRBD1 as a possible D gene (5 bases). V lost 7 bases and J 0 bases, leaving 16 bases between the germline ends. The CDR3 contains 15 residues. From germline, CDR1 is SQVTM and CDR2 ANQGSEA. The CDR3 reads CSASSGGYSNQPQHF. The DNA of the CDR3 is TGCAGCGCCTCTTCGGGGGGATATAGCAATCAGCCCCAGCATTTT.

V and J are TRBV5-1 and TRBJ1-2; 7 positions agree with TRBD1. V was pared by 5 bases and J by 4 bases, with 8 bases of the junction left unmatched. Germline CDR1 reads SGHRS; CDR2 reads YFSETQ. This CDR3 spans 14 amino acids. CDR3 sequence reads: CASSFATGFYGYTF. The CDR3, as DNA: TGCGCCAGCAGTTTTGCGACAGGGTTCTATGGCTACACCTTC.

V is TRBV5-1 and J is TRBJ1-1; 9 bases are shared with TRBD1. Germline CDR1 reads SGHRS; CDR2 reads YFSETQ. J gave up 4 bases and V 4 bases, and 5 bases lay outside the gene matches. The CDR3 spans 14 residues. The CDR3 region is CASSPLTGGTEAFF. The CDR3 nucleotides read TGCGCCAGCAGCCCTCTGACAGGGGGCACTGAAGCTTTCTTT.

The chain joins TRBV27 to TRBJ1-1; 7 nucleotides agree with TRBD1. Germline CDR1 and CDR2: MNHEY and SMNVEV (reference sequence). CDR3 length: 16 residues. V dropped 5 bases and J dropped 2; count of bases not matched to a gene: 11. The CDR3 loop is CASSRPTGFGNTEAFF. CDR3 nucleotide sequence: TGTGCCAGCAGTCGCCCGACAGGGTTCGGAAACACTGAAGCTTTCTTT.

The V and J genes are TRBV6-1 and TRBJ1-2; a weak D match, TRBD1 (6 bases). V was clipped by 9 bases and J by 7 bases, with 21 bases between them. Germline CDR1 and CDR2: MNHNS and SASEGT. The CDR3 covers 14 residues. The CDR3 DNA reads TGTGCCAGTTCACAGGGATTCGGCCCGGGTGGCTACACCTTC. It specifies CASSQGFGPGGYTF.

V is TRBV27 and J is TRBJ1-1, with D possibly being TRBD1 (5 bases). This CDR3 spans 14 amino acids. From germline, CDR1 is MNHEY and CDR2 SMNVEV (reference sequence). Deletions cut 6 bases from V and 1 base from J, with 12 bases between. This CDR3 is CASSRRGGNTEAFF. The CDR3 bases are TGTGCCAGCAGCCGAAGGGGAGGGAACACTGAAGCTTTCTTT.

The V gene is TRBV6-7, the J gene TRBJ1-1; 9 bases fit TRBD1. TRBV6-7 is an ORF, with its function uncertain. There are 15 residues in the CDR3. V was pared by 3 bases and J by 6 bases, with 8 bases of the junction left unmatched. Here the CDR3 DNA reads TGTGCCAGCAGTTATCCGGGACAGGGAGGCCCTGAAGCTTTCTTT. It translates to CASSYPGQGGPEAFF.